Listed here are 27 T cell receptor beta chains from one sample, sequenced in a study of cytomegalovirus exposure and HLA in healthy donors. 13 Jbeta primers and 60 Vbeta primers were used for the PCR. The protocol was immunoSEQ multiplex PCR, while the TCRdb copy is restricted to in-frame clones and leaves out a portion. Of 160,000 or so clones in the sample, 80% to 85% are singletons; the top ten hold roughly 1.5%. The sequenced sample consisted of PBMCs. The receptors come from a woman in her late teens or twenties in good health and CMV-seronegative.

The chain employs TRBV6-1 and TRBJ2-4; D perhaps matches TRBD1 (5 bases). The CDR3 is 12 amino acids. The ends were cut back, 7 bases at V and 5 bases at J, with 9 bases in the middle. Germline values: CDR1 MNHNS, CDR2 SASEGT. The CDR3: CASMGRENIQYF. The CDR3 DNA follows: TGTGCCAGCATGGGCAGGGAAAACATTCAGTACTTC.

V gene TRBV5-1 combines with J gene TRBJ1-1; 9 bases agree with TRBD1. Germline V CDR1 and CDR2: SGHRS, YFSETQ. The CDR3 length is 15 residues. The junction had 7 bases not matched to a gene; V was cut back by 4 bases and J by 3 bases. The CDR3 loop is CASSRTGELYTEAFF. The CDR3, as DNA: TGCGCCAGCAGCCGGACAGGGGAACTTTACACTGAAGCTTTCTTT.

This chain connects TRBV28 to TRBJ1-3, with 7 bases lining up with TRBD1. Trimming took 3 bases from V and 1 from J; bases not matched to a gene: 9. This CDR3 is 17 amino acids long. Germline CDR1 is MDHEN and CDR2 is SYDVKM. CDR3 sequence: CASSLRIGGFSGNTIYF. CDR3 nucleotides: TGTGCCAGCAGTTTGAGAATAGGGGGCTTTTCTGGAAACACCATATATTTT.

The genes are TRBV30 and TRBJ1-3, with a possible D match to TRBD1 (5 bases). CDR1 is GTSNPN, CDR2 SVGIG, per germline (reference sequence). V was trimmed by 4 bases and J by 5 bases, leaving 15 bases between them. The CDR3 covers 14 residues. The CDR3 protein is CAWKTLDTRNTIYF. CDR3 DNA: TGTGCCTGGAAGACCCTGGACACCCGAAACACCATATATTTT.

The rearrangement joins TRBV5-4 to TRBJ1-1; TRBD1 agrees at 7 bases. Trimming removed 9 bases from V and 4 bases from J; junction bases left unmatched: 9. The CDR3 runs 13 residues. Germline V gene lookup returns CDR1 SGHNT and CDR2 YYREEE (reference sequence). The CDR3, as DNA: TGTGCCACCTACGAACAGGGGTCCACTGAAGCTTTCTTT. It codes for CATYEQGSTEAFF.

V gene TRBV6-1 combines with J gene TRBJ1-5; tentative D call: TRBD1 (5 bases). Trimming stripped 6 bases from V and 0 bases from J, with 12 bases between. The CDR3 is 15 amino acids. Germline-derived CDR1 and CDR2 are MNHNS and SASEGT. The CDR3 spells CASSLTDLSNQPQHF. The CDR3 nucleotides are TGTGCCAGCAGCTTGACAGACCTTAGCAATCAGCCCCAGCATTTT.

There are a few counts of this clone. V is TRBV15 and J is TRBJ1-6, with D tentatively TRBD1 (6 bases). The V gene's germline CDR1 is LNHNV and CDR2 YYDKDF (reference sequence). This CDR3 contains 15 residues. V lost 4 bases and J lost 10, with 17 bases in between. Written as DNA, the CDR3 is TGTGCCACCAGCATACCCGGGACACCAATCTCACCCCTCCACTTT. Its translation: CATSIPGTPISPLHF.

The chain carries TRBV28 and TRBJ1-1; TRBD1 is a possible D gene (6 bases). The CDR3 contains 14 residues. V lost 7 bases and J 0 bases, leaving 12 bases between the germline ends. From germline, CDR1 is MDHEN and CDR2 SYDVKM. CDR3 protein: CASISGALNTEAFF. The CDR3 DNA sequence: TGTGCCAGCATTTCAGGGGCCCTGAACACTGAAGCTTTCTTT. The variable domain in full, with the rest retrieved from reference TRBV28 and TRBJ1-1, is DVKVTQSSRYLVKRTGEKVFLECVQDMDHENMFWYRQDPGLGLRLIYFSYDVKMKEKGDIPEGYSVSREKKERFSLILESASTNQTSMYLCASISGALNTEAFFGQGTRLTVV.

CDR3 in amino acids: CASSFHNLAGKETQYF. CDR3 nucleotides: TGTGCCAGCAGCTTCCACAATTTAGCGGGTAAAGAGACCCAGTACTTC. The chain recombines TRBV7-6 with TRBJ2-5, with 7 bases that match TRBD2. Germline assignment: CDR1 SGHVS and CDR2 FNYEAQ. CDR3 length equals 16 residues. V lost 3 bases, J lost 3 bases, and 10 bases stayed unmatched.

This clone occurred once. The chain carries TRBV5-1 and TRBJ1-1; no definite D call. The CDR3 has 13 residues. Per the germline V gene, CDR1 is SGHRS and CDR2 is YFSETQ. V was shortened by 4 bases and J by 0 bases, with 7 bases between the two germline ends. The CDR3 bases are TGCGCCAGCAGCCAACTTCTGAACACTGAAGCTTTCTTT. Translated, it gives CASSQLLNTEAFF.

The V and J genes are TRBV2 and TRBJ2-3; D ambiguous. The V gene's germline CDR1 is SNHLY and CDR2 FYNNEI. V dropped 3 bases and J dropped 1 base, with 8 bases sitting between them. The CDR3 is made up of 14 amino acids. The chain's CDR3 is CASSDNPGTDTQYF. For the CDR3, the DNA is TGTGCCAGCAGTGACAACCCGGGCACAGATACGCAGTATTTT.

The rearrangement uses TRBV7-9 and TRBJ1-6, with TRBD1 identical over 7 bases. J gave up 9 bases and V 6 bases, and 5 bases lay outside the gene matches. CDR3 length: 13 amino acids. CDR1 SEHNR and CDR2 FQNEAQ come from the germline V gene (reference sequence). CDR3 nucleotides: TGTGCCAGCAGGGAGGGGGCCGGTTCACCCCTCCACTTT. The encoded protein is CASREGAGSPLHF.

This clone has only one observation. The CDR3 loop is CASSFSGTGSGSYGYTF. Written as DNA, the CDR3 is TGTGCCAGCAGTTTCTCCGGGACAGGGTCCGGATCCTATGGCTACACCTTC. V is TRBV27 and J is TRBJ1-2; 9 nucleotides match TRBD1. CDR1 is MNHEY, CDR2 SMNVEV, per germline (reference sequence). Trimming cost V 3 bases and J 4 bases; bases outside gene matches: 12. This CDR3 has 17 residues.

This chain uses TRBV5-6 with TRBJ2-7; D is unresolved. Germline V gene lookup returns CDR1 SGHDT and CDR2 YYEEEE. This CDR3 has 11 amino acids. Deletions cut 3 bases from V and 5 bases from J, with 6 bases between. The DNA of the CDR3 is TGTGCCAGCAGCTATGCGGACGAGCAGTACTTC. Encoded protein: CASSYADEQYF.

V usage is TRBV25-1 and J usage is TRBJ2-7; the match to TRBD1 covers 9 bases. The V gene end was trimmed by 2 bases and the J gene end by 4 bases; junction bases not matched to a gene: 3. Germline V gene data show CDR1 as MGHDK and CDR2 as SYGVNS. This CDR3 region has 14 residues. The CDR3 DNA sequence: TGTGCCAGCAGTGAACCCGGGACAGGGTACGAGCAGTACTTC. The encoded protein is CASSEPGTGYEQYF.

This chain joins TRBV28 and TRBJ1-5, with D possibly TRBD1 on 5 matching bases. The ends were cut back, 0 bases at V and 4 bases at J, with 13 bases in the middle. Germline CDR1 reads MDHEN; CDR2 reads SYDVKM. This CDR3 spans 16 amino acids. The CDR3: CASSLWAGGENQPQHF. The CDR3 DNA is TGTGCCAGCAGTTTATGGGCGGGAGGGGAGAATCAGCCCCAGCATTTT.

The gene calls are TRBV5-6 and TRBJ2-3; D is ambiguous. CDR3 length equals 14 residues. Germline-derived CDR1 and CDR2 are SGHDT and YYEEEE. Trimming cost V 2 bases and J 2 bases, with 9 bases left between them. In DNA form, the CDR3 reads TGTGCCAGCAGCTTTGGAGACCTCACAGATACGCAGTATTTT. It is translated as CASSFGDLTDTQYF.

CDR3 in amino acids: CASGGVRPGANVLTF. The CDR3 region has the DNA TGTGCCAGCGGGGGCGTTAGGCCTGGGGCCAACGTCCTGACTTTC. J is TRBJ2-6 and V is TRBV7-3; perhaps TRBD1 as D (6 bases). This CDR3 comprises 15 residues. Germline-derived CDR1 and CDR2 are SGHTA and FQGTGA. Trimming took off 8 bases at V and 2 bases at J, with 13 bases between the two ends.

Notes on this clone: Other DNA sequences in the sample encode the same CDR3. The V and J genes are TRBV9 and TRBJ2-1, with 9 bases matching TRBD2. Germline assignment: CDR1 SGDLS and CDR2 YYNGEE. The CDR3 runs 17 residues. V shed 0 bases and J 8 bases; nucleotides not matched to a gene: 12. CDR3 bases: TGTGCCAGCAGCGTAGGGTTAGCGGGGGAGTTTATGCATGAGCAGTTCTTC. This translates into CASSVGLAGEFMHEQFF.

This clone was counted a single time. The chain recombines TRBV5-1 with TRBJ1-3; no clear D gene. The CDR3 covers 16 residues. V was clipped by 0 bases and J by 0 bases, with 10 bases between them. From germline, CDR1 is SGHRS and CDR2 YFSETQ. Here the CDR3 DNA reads TGCGCCAGCAGCTTGGTGGCAGAATTCTCTGGAAACACCATATATTTT. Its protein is CASSLVAEFSGNTIYF.

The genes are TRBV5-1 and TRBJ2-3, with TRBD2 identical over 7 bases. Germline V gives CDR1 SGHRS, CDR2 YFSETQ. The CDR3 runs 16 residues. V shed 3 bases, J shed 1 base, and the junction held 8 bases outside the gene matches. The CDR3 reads CASSSDPGLRTDTQYF. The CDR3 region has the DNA TGCGCCAGCAGCTCCGATCCGGGACTACGCACAGATACGCAGTATTTT.

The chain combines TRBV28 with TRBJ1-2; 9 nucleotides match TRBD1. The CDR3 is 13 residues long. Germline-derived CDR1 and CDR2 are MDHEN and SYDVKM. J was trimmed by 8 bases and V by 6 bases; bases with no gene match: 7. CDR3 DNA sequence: TGTGCCAGCAGGGGAACAGGGGGCAAGGGCTACACCTTC. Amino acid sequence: CASRGTGGKGYTF.

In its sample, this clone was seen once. DNA for the CDR3: TGTGCCAGCAGGCCGAGGGGGTTTAGTGAAGCTTTCTTT. This encodes CASRPRGFSEAFF. The gene calls are TRBV6-5 and TRBJ1-1, with D possibly being TRBD1 (6 bases). The V end lost 6 bases, the J end lost 7 bases, and 15 bases lay between the germline ends. Germline assignment: CDR1 MNHEY and CDR2 SVGAGI. This CDR3 is 13 amino acids long.

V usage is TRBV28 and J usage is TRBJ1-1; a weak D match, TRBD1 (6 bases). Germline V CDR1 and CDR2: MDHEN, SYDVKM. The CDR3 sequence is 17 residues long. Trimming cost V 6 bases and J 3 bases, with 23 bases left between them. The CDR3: CASRIATGSYRDTEAFF. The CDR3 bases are TGTGCCAGCAGGATAGCTACAGGGAGCTATAGGGACACTGAAGCTTTCTTT.

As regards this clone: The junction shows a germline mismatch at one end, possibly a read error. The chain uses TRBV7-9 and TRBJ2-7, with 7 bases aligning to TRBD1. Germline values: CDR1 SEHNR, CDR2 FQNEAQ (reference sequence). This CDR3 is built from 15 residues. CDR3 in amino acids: CSSSASTGPPYEQYF. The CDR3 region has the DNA TGTTCCAGCAGCGCTTCGACAGGGCCGCCCTACGAGCAGTACTTC.

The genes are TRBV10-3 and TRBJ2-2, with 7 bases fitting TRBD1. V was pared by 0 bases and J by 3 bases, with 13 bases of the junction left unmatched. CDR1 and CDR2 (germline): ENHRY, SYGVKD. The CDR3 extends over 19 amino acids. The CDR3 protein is CAISESRQGKTSYTGELFF. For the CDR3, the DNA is TGTGCCATCAGTGAGTCGAGACAGGGAAAGACCTCCTACACCGGGGAGCTGTTTTTT.

CDR3 sequence: CARREAEQNTGELFF. In DNA, the CDR3 is TGCGCCAGGAGGGAGGCGGAGCAAAACACCGGGGAGCTGTTTTTT. V gene TRBV10-2 combines with J gene TRBJ2-2; D might be TRBD2 (6 bases). Trimming removed 9 bases from V and 2 bases from J, with 16 bases in between. Germline CDR1 is WSHSY and CDR2 is SAAADI. The CDR3 contains 15 residues.